Shown below are 2 T cell receptor beta chains from a single sample sequenced in a study of CD8 T cells in Susac syndrome. Reverse transcription of roughly 0.5 to 1 ug RNA was carried out with random hexamers. TCRdb itself ran the immunoSEQ multiplex PCR reads through MiXCR, one entry per CDR3 protein. The profile shows approximately 74,000 distinct CDR3 sequences, about 93% of them singletons. Sequencing was performed on CD8+ T cells from PBMCs. The receptor source for this set is a human donor with Susac syndrome.

The rearrangement joins TRBV7-9 to TRBJ1-1; 7 nucleotides line up with TRBD1. Trimming took 3 bases from V and 5 from J; bases not matched to a gene: 9. This CDR3 has 15 amino acids. CDR1 SEHNR and CDR2 FQNEAQ come from the germline V gene (reference sequence). CDR3 nucleotide sequence: TGTGCCAGCAGCTTTGGACAGGCTCCGCGTACTGAAGCTTTCTTT. It codes for CASSFGQAPRTEAFF.

V is TRBV25-1 and J is TRBJ2-5, with TRBD2 as a possible D gene (6 bases). Germline CDR1 MGHDK, CDR2 SYGVNS. The CDR3 sequence is 14 residues long. V was cut by 3 bases and J by 5 bases, with 13 bases left in between. The DNA for the CDR3 is TGTGCCAGCAGTGAGGGAGGAGCTTGGGAGACCCAGTACTTC. This codes for CASSEGGAWETQYF.